This entry concerns a single T cell receptor (beta chain). Its antigen remains unknown. The CDR3 is 14 residues long. Germline values: CDR1 LGHNT, CDR2 FRNRAP. Between the trimmed V and J ends, which lost 5 bases and 3 bases, there was a span of 13 bases. This sample is drawn from a study of T cells in localized non-small cell lung cancer. Sequenced by immunoSEQ multiplex PCR; TCRdb stores in-frame clones only, minus some. This sample yields about 59,000 clones, of which roughly 88% are seen a single time; over 1.5% belongs to the top ten. Study outcomes and limitations: When the top 100 tumor clones were examined, a median roughly 62 of them also appeared in the adjacent lung, which was paired and uninvolved.

This chain joins TRBV12-5 and TRBJ1-2; D might be TRBD1 (5 bases). The input for sequencing was peripheral blood, taken before any cancer treatment. The clonotype originates from a woman aged 40-69 years with stage I lung adenocarcinoma. The CDR3 spells CASGDRDGYYGYTF. CDR3 DNA sequence: TGTGCTAGTGGTGACCGGGACGGATACTATGGCTACACCTTC.